Included here is one T cell receptor (beta chain) sequence, with context. Its antigen is still unknown. It has no much larger one-base neighbor in the sample; base qualities were not kept. V lost 1 base and J lost 2 bases, and the count of bases not matched to a germline gene is 4. As encoded in the germline V gene (reference sequence), CDR1 is SEHNR while CDR2 is FQNEAQ. The CDR3 covers 16 residues, taking in both the cysteine and the phenylalanine. CDR3 DNA is the only sequence kept; it has 48 bases, read in frame from the first base. The entry originates in a study of cytomegalovirus exposure and HLA in healthy donors (dated by TCRdb to 2017 to 2019). Study-wide context: In an earlier analysis of some 550 of the donors, around 300 Gb of sequence data and 100 million or so unique TCR beta sequences from roughly 180 million T cells were reported. About 300 gigabases of sequencing data and tens of millions of unique TCR sequences made up an early release that covered nearly 650 HLA-typed donors. Of the roughly 410 genotyped donors, 81% were placed in the genetic ancestry cluster associated with self-reported Caucasian donors. The study aimed to test whether signatures of past pathogen exposure could be identified by cataloging public T cell receptors. The study profiled the T cell repertoires of 500 to 800 subjects by immunosequencing and related them to cytomegalovirus serostatus. Besides the first cohort of around 700 subjects, a separate validation cohort made up of around 120 different subjects was used. The study combined high-throughput TCR immunosequencing, statistical association of individual TCRs with disease status, and machine learning to predict cytomegalovirus infection status. In a later analysis, previously published TCR beta repertoires from 600 to 850 donors were re-analyzed and high-resolution HLA genotyping was added so that TCR occurrence patterns could be studied. The later analysis used no new phenotypic data to find candidate immune exposures, relying instead on TCR beta sequences and their occurrence across donors. In an earlier analysis of over 550 of the donors, high-throughput TCR beta sequencing was used to judge whether each TCR beta V gene segment behaved as functional or pseudogenic. Donor age, sex, ethnicity and CMV serostatus were collected together with the repertoire data. A later genetic analysis took genome-wide SNP genotypes for 398 of the 666 donors and used that subset as a discovery cohort. Every discovery cohort repertoire had been produced on one sequencing platform. Class I and class II HLA loci were covered by the typing at four-digit resolution. The number of donors typed differed by locus, with 629-630 for A, B, C, DRB1 and DQB1, more than 500 for DQA1, 600 to 610 for DPA1, and some 440 for DPB1. A few DR-DQ haplotypes were treated as single units for association and clustering because of strong linkage in the cohort. Among about 400 genotyped donors of the cohort, an average of roughly 230,000 unique TCR beta nucleotide sequences was sequenced per donor, of which about 18% were non-productive. On the study overall, not on this receptor specifically: This cohort had only TCR beta chains sequenced, and the lack of alpha or paired-chain data limited which features could be detected. A cluster of highly shared sequence variants was judged likely to be a technical artifact of the sequencing pipeline. In a later analysis, more than 15,000 TCR beta sequences were associated with specific HLA alleles at a false discovery rate of 0.05. In a later analysis, the rate of TCR association differed among HLA loci, with DRB1 alleles having the most associated TCRs and HLA-C alleles having the fewest. Because counts were too low, some 17 rarely observed V segments, including chromosome 9 orphons, were left out of the earlier analysis of approximately 580 of the donors. A total of around 150 TCR beta chains were listed by the study as associated with cytomegalovirus. In a later genetic analysis, a missense DCLRE1C variant was associated with V-gene and J-gene trimming of TCR beta chains, and the association was replicated in an independent cohort. Compared with the approximately 600-donor mean, donors in an Asian-associated ancestry cluster had fewer N-insertions in productive TCRs, according to a later genetic analysis. Most TCR sequences were seen in very few donors, while some public TCRs were found in many individuals. In both the original and validation cohorts, the classifier was reported to diagnose cytomegalovirus status with high specificity and sensitivity. A later analysis found that most CMV-associated TCR beta chains appeared HLA-restricted, with HLA associations seemingly driven largely by CMV exposure. A later analysis reported that several top co-occurrence clusters appeared linked to parvovirus B19, influenza, CMV and Epstein-Barr virus. In an earlier analysis of around 600 of the donors, most TCR beta V segments were observed in productive rearrangements about 90% or about 30% of the time, broadly matching IMGT annotations. Linkage disequilibrium might explain the correlated functional status among segregating V segments, but an unknown experimental factor could not be excluded. CMV serostatus was the only immune exposure information available for the cohort. When HLA alleles, especially DR and DQ, strongly co-occurred, TCR associations were difficult to assign to individual alleles. Sequencing depth was assumed to be roughly uniform across donors in the presence/absence analyses, though that assumption may not hold. In a later analysis, HLA-associated TCR beta chains were found to be more clonally expanded and to have lower generation probabilities than equally common non-associated chains. The authors suggested that the approach could potentially be generalized to other disease states and immunological phenotypes. Some IMGT-functional V segments, including TRBV6-2 and TRBV6-3, could not be told apart with the 87-base-pair reads, so those segments were excluded. A further reported finding was that TCR beta sequences accurately predicted the HLA-A and HLA-B alleles for most subjects in the first cohort. HLA typing was unavailable for some donors at each locus, so association tests used only the typed subset. Three of the identified cytomegalovirus-associated TCR beta chains were confirmed in vitro to be specific for cytomegalovirus antigens.

The cohort comprised 710 or so healthy bone marrow donors. All cohort members were sampled while nominally healthy, although unrecorded immune exposures were likely present. The donor tested CMV seropositive and was one of the 289 seropositive cohort members. Every donor gave a peripheral blood sample, and the peripheral blood mononuclear cells from that sample were used for TCR beta sequencing. The Qiagen DNeasy Blood Extraction Kit was used to extract genomic DNA from the blood cell samples. The library relied on the immunoSEQ multiplex PCR assay. For the multiplex PCR, a mixture combining 60 forward primers for TCR Vbeta segments and 13 reverse primers for TCR Jbeta segments was used. The CDR3 region of rearranged TCR beta genes was amplified from genomic DNA by a multiplex PCR assay. Amplified TCR beta libraries were sequenced as 87-base-pair reads on the Illumina HiSeq System. The original pipeline was this. Across the roughly 670 repertoires, a later analysis counted approximately 83 million unique TCR beta chains, roughly 11 million of which were shared by at least two donors. To remove PCR and sequencing errors, raw reads were error-corrected and collapsed into unique sequences using a nearest-neighbor algorithm that merged closely related sequences. CDR3 sequences were aligned to IMGT reference sequences to assign V, D and J gene segments. For a sequence to be retained, a match of at least six nucleotides to both a V gene segment and a J gene segment was required. A rearrangement was called productive if the CDR3 had no stop codons and remained in frame with V and J, and every other rearrangement was called non-productive. Following IMGT convention, CDR3 was defined as the stretch from the second conserved V-encoded cysteine up to the conserved J-encoded phenylalanine. The earlier analysis of a few hundred of the donors excluded sequences that lacked an unambiguous match to a single V gene segment. An earlier analysis of around 600 of the donors classified V segments as functional when productive rearrangements were above 56.7% and as segregating when the standard deviation between donors was above 5%. A statistical classification framework was developed to diagnose cytomegalovirus status using the catalog of TCR beta chain sequences. A later analysis assigned V and J genes by comparing TCR nucleotide sequences with IMGT/GENE-DB human TR gene sequences. The TCRdist pipeline was used in a later analysis to assign CDR3 sequences and most-parsimonious VDJ recombination scenarios. In a later analysis, each TCR beta chain was defined by its CDR3 amino acid sequence together with its V-gene family, and reads without a unique V-gene family were excluded. As a way to deal with suspected cross-contamination and a sequencing artifact, a later analysis dropped approximately 570 nucleotide sequences that were highly shared and had low generation probability. A later analysis calculated a clonal expansion index for each public chain from normalized within-repertoire ranks of inferred template counts. In a later analysis, generation probabilities were computed using a VDJ recombination model fitted to out-of-frame rearrangements, and the results were checked against IGoR. Hypergeometric tests were used in a later analysis to score TCR-TCR, TCR-HLA and TCR-CMV co-occurrence, with a repertoire-size bias correction applied to the TCR pairs. A later analysis estimated false discovery rates by permuting HLA or CMV assignments 20 times. In a later analysis, co-occurring TCRs were grouped using DBSCAN, and TCRdist sequence similarity was added for clustering within HLA-allele-positive subsets. Repertoires with fewer than 30,000 or more than 120,000 public chains were left out of co-occurrence clustering, as were about 5 repertoires with anomalous nucleotide sharing. The table comes from immuneACCESS by way of TCRdb, which keeps in-frame sequences with V and J called. Part of the clones is missing from these tables; in studies checked, under half for an unresolved V gene and the rest for unknown reasons. Clonal size and the V and J genes are those of that table, whereas D and trimming came from the DNA. The sample profile shows about 120,000 clones; 67% of them were found once. The ten biggest clones cover about 8% of the sample.

This clonotype was sampled from a young man in good health and CMV-seropositive. The chain employs TRBV7-9 and TRBJ1-5, with TRBD1 matching 8 junction bases. Sequencing input: PBMCs. The nucleotide sequence is given as TGTGCCAGCAGCTTAGGGCCAGGGGGCGGCAATCAGCCCCAGCATTTT. It codes for CASSLGPGGGNQPQHF.